These 14 T cell receptor beta chains share one sample of origin, sequenced in a study of blood T cell repertoires in COVID-19. Method: immunoSEQ multiplex PCR; TCRdb's copy keeps in-frame clones and lacks some. The data contain 210,000 or so clones, about 82% of them singletons. The sample comprised peripheral blood. The receptors come from a man between 50 and 59 years old with COVID-19, enrolled during active disease.

This clone was detected once. J is TRBJ2-1 and V is TRBV13, with no clear D. The V end lost 6 bases, the J end lost 6 bases, and 9 bases lay between the germline ends. CDR1 and CDR2 (germline): PRHDT, FYEKMQ (reference sequence). The CDR3 totals 12 residues. CDR3 sequence: CASSSIFNEQFF. The CDR3 DNA reads TGTGCCAGCAGTTCAATTTTCAATGAGCAGTTCTTC.

In the case of this clone: This CDR3 is also generated by other DNA sequences in the sample. The gene calls are TRBV10-1 and TRBJ2-1; tentatively, D is TRBD1 (5 bases). The CDR3 length is 17 residues. Trimming took off 0 bases at V and 10 bases at J, with 22 bases between the two ends. Looked up from germline, CDR1 is WNHNN and CDR2 is SYGVQD (reference sequence). In DNA form, the CDR3 reads TGCGCCAGCAGTGAGTCCAGGGCCTGGGCCCCCACTGAGGAGCAGTTCTTC. This encodes CASSESRAWAPTEEQFF.

V gene TRBV9 combines with J gene TRBJ2-2; the match to TRBD2 covers 9 bases. The germline V gene has CDR1 SGDLS and CDR2 YYNGEE. The length of the CDR3 is 17 residues. Trimming cost V 0 bases and J 8 bases; bases outside gene matches: 11. CDR3 sequence: CASSVVTSGSFGGELFF. The CDR3 nucleotides are TGTGCCAGCAGCGTAGTCACTAGCGGGTCTTTTGGTGGGGAGCTGTTTTTT.

The chain recombines TRBV15 with TRBJ2-7, with a weak D call TRBD1 (5 bases). The length of the CDR3 is 14 residues. Germline V gene sequence: CDR1 LNHNV, CDR2 YYDKDF (reference sequence). V dropped 8 bases and J dropped 2 bases, with 16 bases sitting between them. This CDR3 is CATARGRATYEQYF. CDR3 nucleotide sequence: TGTGCCACCGCTAGGGGCAGGGCAACCTACGAGCAGTACTTC. The complete variable domain, with remaining parts taken from reference TRBV15 and TRBJ2-7, reads DAMVIQNPRYQVTQFGKPVTLSCSQTLNHNVMYWYQQKSSQAPKLLFHYYDKDFNNEADTPDNFQSRRPNTSFCFLDIRSPGLGDTAMYLCATARGRATYEQYFGPGTRLTVT.

In this sample, this clone turned up a few times. The chain recombines TRBV12-3 or TRBV12-4 with TRBJ1-5; the D gene is possibly TRBD1 (5 bases). Trimming took 1 base from V and 5 from J, leaving 6 bases between them. This CDR3 has 13 residues. CDR3 in amino acids: CASSLGGDQPQHF. CDR3 DNA sequence: TGTGCCAGCAGTTTAGGGGGGGATCAGCCCCAGCATTTT.

This chain joins TRBV6-2 or TRBV6-3 and TRBJ2-5; TRBD2 aligns across 9 bases. The CDR3 is made up of 16 amino acids. CDR1 and CDR2 (germline): MNHEY, SVGEGT. The ends lost 0 bases at V and 4 bases at J; junction bases unmatched: 6. The CDR3 spells CASSYSAGGLVETQYF. The DNA for the CDR3 is TGTGCCAGCAGTTACTCGGCGGGGGGGCTCGTAGAGACCCAGTACTTC.

The chain employs TRBV5-1 and TRBJ2-7; 9 bases are a match to TRBD1. Trimming took 2 bases from V and 5 from J; bases not matched to a gene: 8. CDR1 is SGHRS, CDR2 YFSETQ, per germline. This CDR3 contains 15 residues. This CDR3 reads CASSFHDRGRNEQYF. In DNA, the CDR3 is TGCGCCAGCAGCTTTCATGACAGGGGGAGGAACGAGCAGTACTTC.

This clone came up a few times. The J gene is TRBJ1-4, the V gene TRBV4-2; TRBD1 might be the D (5 bases). Trimming stripped 3 bases from V and 3 bases from J, with 8 bases between. This CDR3 spans 14 amino acids. Germline lookup yields CDR1 LGHNA and CDR2 YNFKEQ. In DNA form, the CDR3 reads TGTGCCAGCAGCCACCGACAGCCTAATGAAAAACTGTTTTTT. Encoded protein: CASSHRQPNEKLFF.

V usage is TRBV5-8 and J usage is TRBJ1-5; 7 bases fit TRBD1. Germline CDR1 SGHTS, CDR2 YDEGEE. Losses at the gene ends were 2 bases for V and 6 bases for J; bases not matched to a gene: 8. The CDR3 totals 15 residues. This chain's CDR3 is CASSLRQGVVQPQHF. CDR3 in DNA: TGTGCCAGCAGCTTAAGGCAGGGGGTAGTTCAGCCCCAGCATTTT.

This clone was recorded only once. CDR3 sequence (DNA): TGTGCCAGTAGCAGGGGGTTGGTTAATTCACCCCTCCACTTT. Protein sequence: CASSRGLVNSPLHF. The V gene is TRBV19, the J gene TRBJ1-6; 7 positions match TRBD1. The V gene end was trimmed by 6 bases and the J gene end by 6 bases; junction bases not matched to a gene: 5. The germline V gene has CDR1 LNHDA and CDR2 SQIVND (reference sequence). There are 14 residues in the CDR3. Full variable domain (rest looked up from reference TRBV19 and TRBJ1-6): DGGITQSPKYLFRKEGQNVTLSCEQNLNHDAMYWYRQDPGQGLRLIYYSQIVNDFQKGDIAEGYSVSREKKESFPLTVTSAQKNPTAFYLCASSRGLVNSPLHFGNGTRLTVT.

The CDR3 region is CASSPGTGSRVEKLFF. As DNA, the CDR3 is TGTGCCAGCAGCCCAGGGACAGGGAGTAGGGTTGAAAAACTGTTTTTT. The V gene is TRBV7-2, the J gene TRBJ1-4; TRBD1 agrees at 9 bases. Germline CDR1 reads SGHTA; CDR2 reads FQGNSA. J gave up 7 bases and V 5 bases, and 11 bases lay outside the gene matches. The CDR3 is 16 amino acids. Complete variable domain (other parts from reference TRBV7-2 and TRBJ1-4): GAGVSQSPSNKVTEKGKDVELRCDPISGHTALYWYRQSLGQGLEFLIYFQGNSAPDKSGLPSDRFSAERTGGSVSTLTIQRTQQEDSAVYLCASSPGTGSRVEKLFFGSGTQLSVL.

The rearrangement joins TRBV7-8 to TRBJ2-2, with a possible D match to TRBD1 (6 bases). CDR3 length: 17 amino acids. Per germline, CDR1 SGHVS and CDR2 FQNEAQ. Trimming shortened V by 1 base and J by 7 bases, and 19 bases separated the two germline ends. For the CDR3, the DNA is TGTGCCAGCAGCTTAGATTCCCAGGGGTTGATAAACGGGGAGCTGTTTTTT. It specifies CASSLDSQGLINGELFF.

V and J are TRBV19 and TRBJ1-6; 8 nucleotides align to TRBD1. The length of the CDR3 is 13 residues. Germline assignment: CDR1 LNHDA and CDR2 SQIVND (reference sequence). Germline trimming cut 5 bases from V and 8 bases from J; bases unmatched to any gene: 2. The CDR3 coding sequence is TGTGCCAGTAGTGGGGACAGGTATTCACCCCTCCACTTT. Its protein product is CASSGDRYSPLHF.

The V gene is TRBV27, the J gene TRBJ1-2; 12 nucleotides agree with TRBD1. Losses at the gene ends were 6 bases for V and 2 bases for J; bases not matched to a gene: 13. Germline V gene lookup returns CDR1 MNHEY and CDR2 SMNVEV (reference sequence). This CDR3 spans 18 amino acids. This chain's CDR3 is CASRAGQGARGLNYGYTF. Here the CDR3 DNA reads TGTGCCAGCAGGGCGGGACAGGGGGCGAGAGGATTAAACTATGGCTACACCTTC.